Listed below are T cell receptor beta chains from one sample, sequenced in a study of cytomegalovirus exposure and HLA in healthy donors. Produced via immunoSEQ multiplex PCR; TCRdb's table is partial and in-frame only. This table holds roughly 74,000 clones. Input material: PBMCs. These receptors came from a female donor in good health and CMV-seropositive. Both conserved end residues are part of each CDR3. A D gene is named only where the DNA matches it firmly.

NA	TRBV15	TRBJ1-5	TGTGCCACCAGCAGCCAGGGTGGTGGTCAGCCCCAGCATTTT	CATSSQGGGQPQHF
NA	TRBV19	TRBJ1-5	TGTGCCAGTAGTATAGGAGAACAGGGTGGCGATCGGGCCCAGCATTTT	CASSIGEQGGDRAQHF
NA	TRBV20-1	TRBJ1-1	TGCAGTGCTAGGGGAGCCACTGAAGCTTTCTTT	CSARGATEAFF
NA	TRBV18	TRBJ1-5	TGTGCCAGCTCACCACAGGGGGGGAGCAATCAGCCCCAGCATTTT	CASSPQGGSNQPQHF
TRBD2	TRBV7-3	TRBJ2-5	TGTGCCAGCAGCTCGGGAGGGAGGGAGGAGACCCAGTACTTC	CASSSGGREETQYF
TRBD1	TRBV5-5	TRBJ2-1	TGTGCCAGCAGCGCCGGGACAGCTGACCACAATGAGCAGTTCTTC	CASSAGTADHNEQFF
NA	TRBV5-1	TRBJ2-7	TGCGCCAGCAGCCGGGCGGCAGGGAATGTCTACGAGCAGTACTTC	CASSRAAGNVYEQYF
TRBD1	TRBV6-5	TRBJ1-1	TGTGCCAGCAGCTCGACAGGGAAGGACACTGAAGCTTTCTTT	CASSSTGKDTEAFF
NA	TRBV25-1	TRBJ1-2	TGTGCCAGCAGCATCTCTGACAGATACTATGGCTACACCTTC	CASSISDRYYGYTF
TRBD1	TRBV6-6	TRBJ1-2	TGTGCCAGCAGAAAAACAGGGGAAGACTATGGCTACACCTTC	CASRKTGEDYGYTF
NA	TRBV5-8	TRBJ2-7	TGTGCCAGCAGCACTAAGGGCGGGAAAGAGCAGTACTTC	CASSTKGGKEQYF
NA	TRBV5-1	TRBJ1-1	TGCGCCAGCAGCTGGGAAGGACAGCTAGCCACTGAAGCTTTCTTT	CASSWEGQLATEAFF
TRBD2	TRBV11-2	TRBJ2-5	TGTGCCAGCAGCTTGACCCGCAGCGGGAGAAGCGGGGAGACCCAGTACTTC	CASSLTRSGRSGETQYF
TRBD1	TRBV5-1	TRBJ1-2	TGCGCCAGCAGCTTGGGCCCGGGACAGGGGGCCTATGGCTACACCTTC	CASSLGPGQGAYGYTF
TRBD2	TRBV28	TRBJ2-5	TGTGCCGTCGCGGGGACTAGCGGGAGTATCGAGACCCAGTACTTC	CAVAGTSGSIETQYF
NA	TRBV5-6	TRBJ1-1	TGTGCCAGCAGCTTGGCAGGGCCCGGTGAAGCTTTCTTT	CASSLAGPGEAFF
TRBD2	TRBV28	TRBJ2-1	TGTGCCAGCAAGCGAGCGGGAGGTATTTACAATGAGCAGTTCTTC	CASKRAGGIYNEQFF
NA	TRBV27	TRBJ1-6	TGTGCCAGCAGCCTAGGACGGACCAGACAGTATAATTCACCCCTCCACTTT	CASSLGRTRQYNSPLHF
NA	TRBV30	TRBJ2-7	TGTGCCTGGAGGGCCCCCAGGGATTACGAGCAGTACTTC	CAWRAPRDYEQYF
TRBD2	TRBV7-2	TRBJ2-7	TGTGCCAGCAGCGGGACTAGCGGCCAAACGGGGGAGCAGTACTTC	CASSGTSGQTGEQYF
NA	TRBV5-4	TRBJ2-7	TGTGCCAGCAGCTTGGATCAAGAGAAGCAGTACTTC	CASSLDQEKQYF
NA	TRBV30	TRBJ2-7	TGTGCCTGGACGGCAGGGGTCGAGCAGTACTTC	CAWTAGVEQYF
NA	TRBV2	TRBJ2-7	TGTGCCAGCAGGGGGAGAGGCTCCTACGAGCAGTACTTC	CASRGRGSYEQYF
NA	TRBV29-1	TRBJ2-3	TGCAGCGTTACCAGGGGGACTAGCACAGATACGCAGTATTTT	CSVTRGTSTDTQYF
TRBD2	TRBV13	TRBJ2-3	TGTGCCAGCAGTATGGGGGAGGGCCGTCCAGATACGCAGTATTTT	CASSMGEGRPDTQYF
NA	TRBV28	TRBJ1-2	TGTGCCAGCAAGAGACAGGCTAACTATGGCTACACCTTC	CASKRQANYGYTF
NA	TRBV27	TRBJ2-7	TGTGCCAGCAGTACACCTCAGACAGTGTTTCTTAAGCAGTACTTC	CASSTPQTVFLKQYF
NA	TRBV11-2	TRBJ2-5	TGTGCCAGCAGCCCAAGGACAGCTCAAGAGACCCAGTACTTC	CASSPRTAQETQYF
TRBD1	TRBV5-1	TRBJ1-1	TGCGCCAGCAGCACCGGGACAGGGGGCCGGGGCACTGAAGCTTTCTTT	CASSTGTGGRGTEAFF